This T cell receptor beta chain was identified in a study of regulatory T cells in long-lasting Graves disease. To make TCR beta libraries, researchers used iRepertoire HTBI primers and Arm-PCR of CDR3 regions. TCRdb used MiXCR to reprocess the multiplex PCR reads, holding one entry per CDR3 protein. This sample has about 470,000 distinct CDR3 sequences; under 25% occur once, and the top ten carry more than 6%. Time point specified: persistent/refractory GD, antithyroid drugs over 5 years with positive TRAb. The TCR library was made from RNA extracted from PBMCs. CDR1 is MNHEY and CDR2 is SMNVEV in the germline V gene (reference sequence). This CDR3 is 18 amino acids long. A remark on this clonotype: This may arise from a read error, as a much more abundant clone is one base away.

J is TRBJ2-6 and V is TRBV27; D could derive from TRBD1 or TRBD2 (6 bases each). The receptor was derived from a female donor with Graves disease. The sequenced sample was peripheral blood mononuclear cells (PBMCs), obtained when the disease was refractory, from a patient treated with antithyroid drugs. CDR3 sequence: CASSSRGGSYSGANALTF. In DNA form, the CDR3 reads TGTGCCAGCAGCTCTCGAGGGGGGTCCTACTCTGGGGCCAACGCCCTGACTTTC.